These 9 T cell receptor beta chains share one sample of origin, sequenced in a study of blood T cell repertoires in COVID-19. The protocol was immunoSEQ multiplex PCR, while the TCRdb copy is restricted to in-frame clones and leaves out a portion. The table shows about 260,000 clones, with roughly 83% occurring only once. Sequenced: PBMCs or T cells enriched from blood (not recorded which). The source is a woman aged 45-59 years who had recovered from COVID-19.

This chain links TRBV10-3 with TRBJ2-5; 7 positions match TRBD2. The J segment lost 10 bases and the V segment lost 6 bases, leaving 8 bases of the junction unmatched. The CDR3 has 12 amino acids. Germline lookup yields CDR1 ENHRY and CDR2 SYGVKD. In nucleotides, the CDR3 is TGTGCCATCAGCGACGGACTAGGGGTCCAGTACTTC. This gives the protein CAISDGLGVQYF.

The CDR3 bases are TGCGCCAGCCGCCCAGGAGGGACGCAGGATTATGGCTACACCTTC. It is translated as CASRPGGTQDYGYTF. The gene calls are TRBV4-1 and TRBJ1-2, with D tentatively TRBD1 (5 bases). CDR1 and CDR2 (germline): MGHRA, YSYEKL. V was cut by 8 bases and J by 5 bases, with 21 bases left in between. CDR3 length: 15 amino acids.

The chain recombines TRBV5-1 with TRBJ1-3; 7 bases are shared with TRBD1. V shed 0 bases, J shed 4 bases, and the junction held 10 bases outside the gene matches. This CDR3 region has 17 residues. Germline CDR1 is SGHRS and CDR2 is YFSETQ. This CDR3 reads CASSLAGDSRAGNTIYF. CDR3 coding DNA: TGCGCCAGCAGCTTGGCCGGGGACAGTAGAGCCGGAAACACCATATATTTT.

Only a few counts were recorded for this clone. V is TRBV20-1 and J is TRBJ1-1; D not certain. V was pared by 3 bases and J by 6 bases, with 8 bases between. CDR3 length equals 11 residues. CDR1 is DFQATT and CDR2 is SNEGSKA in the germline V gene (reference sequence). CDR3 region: CSASGRAEAFF. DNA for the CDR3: TGCAGTGCTAGCGGTCGGGCTGAAGCTTTCTTT.

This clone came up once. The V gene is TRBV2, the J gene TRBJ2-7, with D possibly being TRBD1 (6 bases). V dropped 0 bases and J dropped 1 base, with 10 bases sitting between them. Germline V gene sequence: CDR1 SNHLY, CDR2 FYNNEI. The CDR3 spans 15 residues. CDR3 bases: TGTGCCAGCAGTGAAGCGGCGACAGGTTCCTACGAGCAGTACTTC. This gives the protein CASSEAATGSYEQYF.

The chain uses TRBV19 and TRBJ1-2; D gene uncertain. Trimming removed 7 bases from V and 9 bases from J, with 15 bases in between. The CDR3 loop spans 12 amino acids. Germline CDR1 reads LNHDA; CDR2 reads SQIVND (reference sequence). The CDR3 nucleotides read TGTGCCAGTAATCCCCTGCGAGGGAGCTACACCTTC. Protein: CASNPLRGSYTF. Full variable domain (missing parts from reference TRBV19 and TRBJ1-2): DGGITQSPKYLFRKEGQNVTLSCEQNLNHDAMYWYRQDPGQGLRLIYYSQIVNDFQKGDIAEGYSVSREKKESFPLTVTSAQKNPTAFYLCASNPLRGSYTFGSGTRLTVV.

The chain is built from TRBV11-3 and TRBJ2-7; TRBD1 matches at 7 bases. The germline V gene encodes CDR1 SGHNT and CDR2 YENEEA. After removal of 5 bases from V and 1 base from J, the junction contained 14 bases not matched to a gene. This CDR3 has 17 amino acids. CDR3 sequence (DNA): TGTGCCAGCAGCCCCCAGACCCCGGGACAGACTTCCTACGAGCAGTACTTC. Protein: CASSPQTPGQTSYEQYF.

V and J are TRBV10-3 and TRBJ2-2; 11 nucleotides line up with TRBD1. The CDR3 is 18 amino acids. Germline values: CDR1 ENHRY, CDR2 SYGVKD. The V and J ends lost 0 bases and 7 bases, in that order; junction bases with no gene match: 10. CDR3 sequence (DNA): TGTGCCATCAGTGAGTCGTCCCCCGGGACAGGGGGATTCGGGGAGCTGTTTTTT. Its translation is CAISESSPGTGGFGELFF.

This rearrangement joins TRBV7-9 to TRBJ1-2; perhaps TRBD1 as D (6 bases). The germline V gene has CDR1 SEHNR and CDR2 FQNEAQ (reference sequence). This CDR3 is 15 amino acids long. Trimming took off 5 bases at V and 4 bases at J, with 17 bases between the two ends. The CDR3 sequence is CASSTQGSGLYGYTF. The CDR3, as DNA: TGTGCCAGCAGCACCCAGGGGTCTGGCCTCTATGGCTACACCTTC.